This record concerns one T cell receptor beta chain sequence. The data were taken from a study of siplizumab effects on memory and regulatory T cells. Per the germline V gene, CDR1 is MGHRA and CDR2 is YSYEKL. The CDR3 is made up of 16 amino acids. Trimming cost V 4 bases and J 7 bases; bases outside gene matches: 13. The method was immunoSEQ multiplex PCR; TCRdb's version includes in-frame clones alone and lacks a portion of them. The sample holds over a thousand clones; about 74% are singletons and the top ten take about 80%. The sequenced sample was TEMRA CD8+ T cells sorted from blood. The subset was: unstimulated CD8+ CD45RA+ effector memory T cells. The receptor was isolated from a human donor in good health. The chain links TRBV4-1 to TRBJ2-7, with 10 positions matching TRBD2. The CDR3 DNA reads as TGCGCCAGCAGCCCCCCGGGGATAGCGGGAGGAGGAGAGCAGTACTTC. It is translated as CASSPPGIAGGGEQYF.